Detailed here is one TCR beta chain. V was shortened by 3 bases and J by 5 bases, with 14 bases between the two germline ends. CDR1 is MDHEN and CDR2 is SYDVKM in the germline V gene. This CDR3 spans 15 amino acids. The data derive from a study of blood T cell repertoires in COVID-19. Across the whole study: PBMCs, B-cell-depleted T cells, or T cells provided the cDNA or gDNA that made up the material.

Profiling relied on immunoSEQ multiplex PCR, and the TCRdb table lists in-frame clones only, not all of them. This sample carries 200,000 to 300,000 clones, 91% of them seen once, and the ten largest clones take approximately 2.6%. Sequenced: peripheral blood. The chain carries TRBV28 and TRBJ1-5; D is uncertain. The clonotype comes from a person between 18 and 35 years old with COVID-19, enrolled during active disease. Here the CDR3 DNA reads TGTGCCAGCAGTTTCCGAGGTCTTTCGGATCAGCCCCAGCATTTT. This codes for CASSFRGLSDQPQHF.